This T cell receptor (beta chain) was found in a study of cytomegalovirus exposure and HLA in healthy donors. Study-level information: The study's early data release held about 85 million unique TCRs from HLA-typed donors.

A note on this clone: Its target is not known.

Study conclusions and caveats: Later analysis showed most CMV-associated TCR beta chains appearing HLA-restricted. Rarity held for most TCR sequences, but there were some public TCRs that occurred in many donors. The study carried out a later analysis of TCR beta sequences. It associated 16,951 of them with specific HLA alleles at a false discovery rate of 0.05.

Germline V CDR1 and CDR2: SGHRS, YFSETQ. The germline V and J ends were trimmed by 4 bases and 0 bases, with 7 bases remaining between them. The CDR3 has 13 amino acids. PCR used 60 Vbeta primers and 13 Jbeta primers. Using immunoSEQ multiplex PCR, the repertoire was profiled, and TCRdb retains in-frame clones only, with some absent. The repertoire has over 90,000 clones, 60% to 80% of them found once; the top ten carry 8.5% to 10%. Sequencing used PBMCs. The sequence came from a male donor in good health and CMV-seropositive. V is TRBV5-1 and J is TRBJ1-2; D is unclear. The CDR3: CASSIGANYGYTF. CDR3 bases: TGCGCCAGCAGCATCGGTGCTAACTATGGCTACACCTTC.